The source of this TCR beta chain is a study of control samples from healthy donors and cancer patients (dated by TCRdb to about 2020). With respect to this clone: No cognate antigen has been identified for it. No base quality information exists; no much larger clone differs at one position.

The germline V gene encodes CDR1 SGHNT and CDR2 YYREEE (reference sequence). Trimming removed 3 bases from V and 0 bases from J; the gene matches leave 3 bases unexplained. Taken from cysteine to phenylalanine, the CDR3 has 14 residues. Only the CDR3 DNA stays, 42 bases, in frame from base 1. The library came from the immunoSEQ multiplex PCR assay. Not all clones reach the TCRdb copy of this immuneACCESS table, which keeps in-frame sequences only. Checked studies attribute under half of the gap to unresolved V genes and leave the rest unexplained. This sample has 120,000 to 150,000 clones in its table, and about 91% of those were observed once. The ten largest account for roughly 3.2% of the sample.

The sample comprised blood. This clonotype was sampled from a man aged 25-45 years in good health. The rearranged segments are TRBV5-4 and TRBJ2-7; 7 central nucleotides agree with TRBD1. This receptor carries the CDR3 CASSSGGPSYEQYF. Here is the DNA: TGTGCCAGCAGCTCAGGGGGACCCTCCTACGAGCAGTACTTC.